This T cell receptor beta chain appears in the sequencing data of a study of PD-L1 blockade in urothelial cancer. In the study overall: Patients, treated from about 2014 onward, received atezolizumab 1,200 mg intravenously every 3 weeks.

A total of 1 to 8 samples per patient were collected pretreatment and on-treatment. The CDR3 sequence is 17 residues long. Study-wide points: Prediction of better survival came from below-median pretreatment blood TCR clonality.

Clones were read by immunoSEQ multiplex PCR, and TCRdb kept only the in-frame ones, dropping some. The sample holds under 130,000 clones, approximately 86% seen once. Note on this clone: Its specificity is unknown.

The receptor was isolated from a man aged 50 or older with urothelial cancer. This chain links TRBV21-1 with TRBJ1-3; the table's D gene call, TRBD1, was not cross checked with the DNA. TRBV21-1 counts as a pseudogene. The sample was PBMCs, taken around atezolizumab (anti-PD-L1) treatment. In DNA, the CDR3 is TGTGCCAGCAGCAAGAGAGACAGGCACGTCTCTGGAAACACCATATATTTT. It encodes CASSKRDRHVSGNTIYF.